This T cell receptor (beta chain) was sequenced for a study of T-cell reconstitution after alpha-beta-depleted transplantation in children (dated by TCRdb to about 2016). General notes on the study: The study quantitatively tracked T-cell immune reconstitution after TCRalphabeta/CD19-depleted allogeneic hematopoietic cell transplantation in children using TCR repertoire profiling. What the work shows at the level of the full study, not this receptor alone: Apparently early alphabetaT-cell count recovery about two months after transplant reportedly relied on only several hundred rapidly expanded clones derived from non-depleted graft cells. In some patients, the high TCRbeta diversity seen at day 60 was put down to recipient T cells and intrathymic progenitors that had survived conditioning. The frequencies of hyperexpanded clones fell over the following months, and after one year, T-cell counts and TCRbeta diversity were mostly attributed to newly produced T cells.

The germline V gene (reference sequence) sets CDR1 to DFQATT and CDR2 to SNEGSKA. From cysteine to phenylalanine, the CDR3 is 12 amino acids long. Just the 36-base CDR3 DNA is kept, in frame starting at base 1. V and J lose 2 bases and 3 bases, and a span of 5 bases separates them. Library preparation used PCR. Sequencing instrument: Illumina HiSeq 2500. Molecular barcoding was employed in the preparation of TCR libraries, with unique molecular identifiers being used to normalize TCRbeta repertoire quantification. TCRdb handled the public reads itself, with Q25 trimming in fastp and clone calling in MiXCR, and kept productive beta chains. Each entry merges the rows of one CDR3 protein and shows their most common DNA and genes. This sample gives around 370,000 distinct CDR3 sequences in total; roughly 15% of them show up just once. Jointly, the top ten make up approximately 38% of the sample. The sample's treatment or condition, from its label and the paper: allogeneic hematopoietic cell transplantation with graft depleted of TCRalphabeta T cells and CD19 B cells. The children who served as transplant recipients had been given grafts of TCRalphabeta/CD19-depleted allogeneic hematopoietic cells.

Notes on this clonotype: No cognate antigen has been identified for it. Per-nucleotide qualities are absent, and no much larger clonotype sits a single base away.

This receptor was obtained from a male patient aged 2 to 10 who had a stem cell transplant for acute lymphoblastic leukemia, so the T cells may come from the graft donor. In this chain, TRBV20-1 is recombined with TRBJ2-1, with no reliable assignment of the D segment. Sequencing was performed on PBMCs, mostly from graft donor cells, taken 360 days after TCRalphabeta/CD19-depleted stem cell transplant. The sequenced DNA is TGCAGTGCTAGACTAGGCTACAATGAGCAGTTCTTC. The resulting protein is CSARLGYNEQFF.